This T cell receptor beta chain was recorded in a study of blood T cell repertoires in COVID-19. The CDR3 runs 15 residues. V was trimmed by 4 bases and J by 3 bases, leaving 16 bases between them. CDR1 and CDR2 (germline): MDHEN, SYDVKM. Only in-frame clones appear in the TCRdb table, and some are missing; sequencing was by immunoSEQ multiplex PCR. This table has fewer than 200,000 clones, over 75% appearing once. The V gene is TRBV28, the J gene TRBJ2-7; a weak D match, TRBD2 (5 bases). Source material: peripheral blood. The TCR comes from a man aged 45 to 65 with acute or convalescent COVID-19. The CDR3 is CASSYPPLGRYEQYF. CDR3 DNA sequence: TGTGCCAGCAGTTATCCCCCACTAGGTCGCTACGAGCAGTACTTC.